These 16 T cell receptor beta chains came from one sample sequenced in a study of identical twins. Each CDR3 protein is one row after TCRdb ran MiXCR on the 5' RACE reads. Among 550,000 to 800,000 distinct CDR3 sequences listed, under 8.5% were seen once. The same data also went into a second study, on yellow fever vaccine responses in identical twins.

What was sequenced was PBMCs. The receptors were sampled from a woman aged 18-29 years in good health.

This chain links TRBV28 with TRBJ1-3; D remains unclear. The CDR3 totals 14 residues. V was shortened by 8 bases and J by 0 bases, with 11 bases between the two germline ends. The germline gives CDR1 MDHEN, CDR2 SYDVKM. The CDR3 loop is CASETQSSGNTIYF. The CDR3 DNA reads TGTGCCAGCGAGACTCAAAGCTCTGGAAACACCATATATTTT.

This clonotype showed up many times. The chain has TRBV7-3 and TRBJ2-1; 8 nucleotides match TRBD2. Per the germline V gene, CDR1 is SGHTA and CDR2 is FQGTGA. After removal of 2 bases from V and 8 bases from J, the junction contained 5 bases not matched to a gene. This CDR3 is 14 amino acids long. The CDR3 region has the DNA TGTGCCAGCAGCTTAGCGGGAGGTCGGGATGAGCAGTTCTTC. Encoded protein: CASSLAGGRDEQFF.

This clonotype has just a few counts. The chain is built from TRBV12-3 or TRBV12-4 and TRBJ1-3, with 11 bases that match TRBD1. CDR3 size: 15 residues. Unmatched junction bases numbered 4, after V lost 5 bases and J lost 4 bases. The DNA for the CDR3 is TGTGCCAGCAGTCCAAGGACAGGGGGCGGAAACACCATATATTTT. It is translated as CASSPRTGGGNTIYF.

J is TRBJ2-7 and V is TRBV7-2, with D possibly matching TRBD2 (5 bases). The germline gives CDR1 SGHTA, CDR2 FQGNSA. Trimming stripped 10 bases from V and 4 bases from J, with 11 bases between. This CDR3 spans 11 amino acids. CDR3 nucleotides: TGTGCCACTAGCACCCTTTACGAGCAGTACTTC. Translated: CATSTLYEQYF.

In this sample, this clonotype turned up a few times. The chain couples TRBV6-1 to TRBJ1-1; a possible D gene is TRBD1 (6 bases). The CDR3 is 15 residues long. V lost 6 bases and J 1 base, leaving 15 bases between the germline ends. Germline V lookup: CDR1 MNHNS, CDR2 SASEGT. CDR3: CASSRGQTQNTEAFF. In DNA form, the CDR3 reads TGTGCCAGCAGCCGAGGACAGACACAGAACACTGAAGCTTTCTTT.

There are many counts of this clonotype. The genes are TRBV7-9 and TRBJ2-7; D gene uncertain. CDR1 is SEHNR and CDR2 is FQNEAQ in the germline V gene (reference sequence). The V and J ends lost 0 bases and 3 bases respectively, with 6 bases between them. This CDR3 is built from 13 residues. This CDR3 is CASSLAAVYEQYV. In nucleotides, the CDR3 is TGTGCCAGCAGCTTAGCGGCAGTCTACGAGCAGTACGTC.

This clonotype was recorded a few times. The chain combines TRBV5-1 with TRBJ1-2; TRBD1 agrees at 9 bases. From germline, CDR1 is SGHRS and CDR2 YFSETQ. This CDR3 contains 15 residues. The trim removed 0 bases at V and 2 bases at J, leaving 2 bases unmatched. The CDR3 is CASSLDGTGNYGYTF. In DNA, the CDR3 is TGCGCCAGCAGCTTGGACGGGACAGGGAACTATGGCTACACCTTC.

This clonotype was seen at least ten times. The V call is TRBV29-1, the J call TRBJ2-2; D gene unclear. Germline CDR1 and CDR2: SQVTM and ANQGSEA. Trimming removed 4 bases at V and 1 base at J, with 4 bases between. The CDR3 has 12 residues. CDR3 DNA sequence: TGCAGCGTTGTAAGGAACACCGGGGAGCTGTTTTTT. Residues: CSVVRNTGELFF.

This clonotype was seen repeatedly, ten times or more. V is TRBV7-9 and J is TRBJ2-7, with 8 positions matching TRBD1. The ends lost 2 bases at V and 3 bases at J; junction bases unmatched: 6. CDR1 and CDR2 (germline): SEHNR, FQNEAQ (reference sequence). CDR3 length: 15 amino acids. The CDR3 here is CASSLSTGGNYEQYF. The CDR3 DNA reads TGTGCCAGCAGCTTATCCACAGGGGGGAACTACGAGCAGTACTTC.

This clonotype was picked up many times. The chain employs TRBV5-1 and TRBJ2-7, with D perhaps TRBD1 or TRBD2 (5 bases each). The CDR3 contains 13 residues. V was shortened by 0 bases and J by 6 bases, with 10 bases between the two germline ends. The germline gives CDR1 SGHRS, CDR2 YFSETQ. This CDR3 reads CASSLASGGEQYF. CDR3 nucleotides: TGCGCCAGCAGCTTGGCCTCTGGGGGCGAGCAGTACTTC.

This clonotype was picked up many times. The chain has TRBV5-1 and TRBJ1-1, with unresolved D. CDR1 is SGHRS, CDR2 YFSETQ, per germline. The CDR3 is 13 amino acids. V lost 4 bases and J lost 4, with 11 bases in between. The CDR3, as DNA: TGCGCCAGCAGCCGGGATGTTGGCACTGAAGCTTTCTTT. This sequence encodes CASSRDVGTEAFF.

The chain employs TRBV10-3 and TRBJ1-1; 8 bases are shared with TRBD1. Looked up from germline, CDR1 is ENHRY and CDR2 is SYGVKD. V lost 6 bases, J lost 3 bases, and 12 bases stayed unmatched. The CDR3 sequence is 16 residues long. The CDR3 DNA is TGTGCCATCAGCGGCCAGGCAGGGGGCGCGGACACTGAAGCTTTCTTT. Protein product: CAISGQAGGADTEAFF.

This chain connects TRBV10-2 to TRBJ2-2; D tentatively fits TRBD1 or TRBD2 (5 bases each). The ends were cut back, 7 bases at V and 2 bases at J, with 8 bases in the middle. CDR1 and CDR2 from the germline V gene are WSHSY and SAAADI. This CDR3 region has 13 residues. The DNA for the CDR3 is TGCGCCAGCAACCGGGACAACACCGGGGAGCTGTTTTTT. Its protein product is CASNRDNTGELFF.

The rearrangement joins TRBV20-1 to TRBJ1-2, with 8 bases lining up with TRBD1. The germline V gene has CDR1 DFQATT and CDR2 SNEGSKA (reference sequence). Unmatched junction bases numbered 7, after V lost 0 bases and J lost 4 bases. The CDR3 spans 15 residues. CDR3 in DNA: TGCAGTGCTAGAGATGGTAGACAGGGGATCTATGGCTACACCTTC. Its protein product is CSARDGRQGIYGYTF.

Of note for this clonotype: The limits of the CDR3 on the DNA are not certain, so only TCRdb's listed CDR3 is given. CDR3: CASSSSGRSQETQYF. The chain joins TRBV5-1 to TRBJ2-5; no DNA check was done on the table's D call, TRBD1. The CDR3 has 15 amino acids, counting both end residues. The V gene's germline CDR1 is SGHRS and CDR2 YFSETQ.

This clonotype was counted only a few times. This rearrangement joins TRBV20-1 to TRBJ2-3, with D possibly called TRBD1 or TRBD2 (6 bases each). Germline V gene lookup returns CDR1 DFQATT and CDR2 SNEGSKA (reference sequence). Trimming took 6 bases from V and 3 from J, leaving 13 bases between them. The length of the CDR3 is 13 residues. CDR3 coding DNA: TGCAGTGCACCTGGGGGGACAACAGATACGCAGTATTTT. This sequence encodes CSAPGGTTDTQYF.